These 2 T cell receptor beta chains were all obtained from the same sample, sequenced in a study of breast tumors, draining lymph nodes, adjacent tissues. Samples came from axillary lymph nodes draining the breast cancer. From the multiplex PCR reads, TCRdb called clonotypes with MiXCR, one entry per CDR3 protein. The sample lists approximately 150,000 distinct CDR3 sequences, around a third seen once, with 2.3% in the top ten. Sequenced material: axillary lymph node tissue. These receptor sequences come from a female donor with breast cancer. Some clones in this sample may be carry-over from other donors' samples.

The sample holds one count of this clonotype. The chain carries TRBV19 and TRBJ1-4; no definite D call. CDR3 size: 17 residues. V was cut by 0 bases and J by 1 base, with 12 bases left in between. Germline CDR1 is LNHDA and CDR2 is SQIVND (reference sequence). The CDR3 nucleotides are TGTGCCAGTAGTATAGAGGGGATCTCGGTAACTAATGAAAAACTGTTTTTT. It specifies CASSIEGISVTNEKLFF.

As concerns this clonotype: A much larger clone lies one base from this, so it may be a read error. This chain uses TRBV20-1 with TRBJ2-1; TRBD2 agrees at 12 bases. CDR3 length: 15 amino acids. Germline V gene sequence: CDR1 DFQATT, CDR2 SNEGSKA (reference sequence). With V trimmed by 5 bases and J by 7 bases, 9 bases remained unmatched. This CDR3 reads CSAYETSGGSNEQFF. The CDR3 DNA reads as TGCAGTGCTTACGAAACTAGCGGGGGGTCAAATGAGCAGTTCTTC.